This T cell receptor beta chain was identified during a study of CD8+CD57+ T cells in acquired aplastic anemia. Study-level background: Sorted CD4+ plus CD8+ cells gave DNA averaging about 3 ug. Healthy donor CD4+ cell samples had a mean of about 10.8 million reads. Points from the study as a whole: Patients and controls turned out to have 25 to 35 CD8+ CDR3 sequences in common.

Profiling that covered TCR beta VDJ and CDR3 relied on genomic DNA as its template. MiXCR was run by TCRdb on the reads, yielding one entry per CDR3 protein. This table has 400,000 to 500,000 distinct CDR3 sequences, roughly 64% appearing once. In the case of this clonotype: Antigen specificity is unknown. Germline and junction disagree at one end, which may indicate a read error.

The CDR3 runs to 13 residues. Germline lookup yields CDR1 SGHTA and CDR2 FQGTGA. Sequences were obtained from sorted CD4+, CD8+, or CD8+CD57+ T cells (not recorded which) from PBMCs. The origin of this receptor is a human donor in good health, serving as a control. The chain employs TRBV7-3 and TRBJ1-5; D might be TRBD1 (5 bases). The CDR3 sequence: CASSLGGTHGYTF. The CDR3 DNA follows: TGTGCCAGCAGCCTGGGGGGAACGCATGGCTACACCTTT.